This T cell receptor (beta chain) was obtained from a study of response to subunit inactivated influenza vaccine. Findings and caveats of the study: A suggestion made by the authors is that each seasonal influenza vaccination recruits few new T cells.

The CDR3 loop spans 14 amino acids. In germline, CDR1 is SGHRS, CDR2 YFSETQ. V lost 0 bases and J lost 5, with 12 bases in between. TCRdb re-derived calls from the RT-PCR reads in MiXCR, one entry per CDR3 protein. Here the sample spans fewer than 600,000 distinct CDR3 sequences, around 7.7% being singletons. This clonotype was detected ten times or more. Its specificity is unknown. The chain uses TRBV5-1 and TRBJ2-7, with TRBD1 as a possible D gene (6 bases). Sequencing was performed on PBMCs from blood, taken less than 30 months after vaccination. The TCR was taken from a man between 50 and 75 years old who received an inactivated influenza vaccine. CDR3 bases: TGCGCCAGCAGCTTGGCCAACAGGGTAAACGAGCAGTACTTC. Encoded protein: CASSLANRVNEQYF. Full variable domain (missing parts from reference TRBV5-1 and TRBJ2-7): KAGVTQTPRYLIKTRGQQVTLSCSPISGHRSVSWYQQTPGQGLQFLFEYFSETQRNKGNFPGRFSGRQFSNSRSEMNVSTLELGDSALYLCASSLANRVNEQYFGPGTRLTVT.